The rows below give T cell receptor beta chains drawn from one sample of a study of blood T cells in healthy people across ages. TCRdb re-called the 5' RACE reads through MiXCR, storing one row per CDR3 protein. The table includes 1.5 million to 2 million distinct CDR3 sequences, 28% detected once. Sequencing was performed on blood. The receptors shown here come from a woman in her 30s in good health. CDR3s include the opening cysteine and the closing phenylalanine or tryptophan. A D gene is named only where the DNA matches it firmly. The listing skips clone size in some rows; elsewhere it reads once, few, many or a size class.

j_gene,d_gene,abundance,v_gene,CDR3aa,CDR3nt
TRBJ2-5,TRBD2,.,TRBV10-1,CASSGPPGLAGQETQYF,TGCGCCAGCAGTGGCCCCCCGGGACTAGCCGGGCAAGAGACCCAGTACTTC
TRBJ2-3,.,few,TRBV11-2,CASSLRTGTSTDTQYF,TGTGCCAGCAGCTTGCGGACGGGTACTAGCACAGATACGCAGTATTTT
TRBJ2-7,TRBD1,few,TRBV20-1,CSATTGQGLYEQYF,TGCAGTGCCACGACGGGACAGGGCCTCTACGAGCAGTACTTC
TRBJ1-2,.,few,TRBV19,CASSLGGPLNYGYTF,TGTGCCAGTAGTCTCGGGGGGCCACTCAACTATGGCTACACCTTC
TRBJ2-5,.,.,TRBV6-6,CASSSQTVSLPETQYF,TGTGCCAGCAGCTCTCAGACCGTCAGCCTCCCAGAGACCCAGTACTTC
TRBJ2-5,.,many,TRBV7-9,CASSWDWETQYF,TGTGCCAGCAGCTGGGATTGGGAAACCCAGTACTTC
TRBJ1-2,.,.,TRBV9,CASSAHRTNTYGYTF,TGTGCCAGCAGCGCCCACAGGACTAACACCTATGGCTACACCTTC
TRBJ1-1,.,.,TRBV20-1,CSTSVGGGNTEAFF,TGCAGTACTAGTGTGGGTGGGGGCAACACTGAAGCTTTCTTT
TRBJ2-1,TRBD2,.,TRBV28,CASTTGTSGSNEQFF,TGTGCCAGCACCACCGGGACTAGCGGCTCCAATGAGCAGTTCTTC
TRBJ2-4,.,.,TRBV21-1,CASFWRNIQYF,TGTGCCTCCTTTTGGCGAAACATTCAGTACTTC
TRBJ1-5,.,.,TRBV11-2,CASSLATGGGGTTQPQHF,TGTGCCAGCAGCTTAGCAACCGGAGGGGGAGGAACGACTCAGCCCCAGCATTTT
TRBJ2-1,.,.,TRBV6-5,CASSLDYRAYNEQFF,TGTGCCAGCAGTTTAGACTATCGGGCCTACAATGAGCAGTTCTTC
TRBJ1-4,.,once,TRBV5-1,CASSLEWWGGIDEKLFF,TGCGCCAGCAGCCTGGAGTGGTGGGGAGGCATCGATGAAAAACTGTTTTTT
TRBJ1-4,TRBD1,few,TRBV29-1,CSVGQGAGEKLFF,TGCAGCGTGGGACAGGGGGCGGGTGAAAAACTGTTTTTT
TRBJ1-4,.,.,TRBV9,CASSGDTSEKLFF,TGTGCCAGCAGCGGGGACACGAGCGAAAAACTGTTTTTT
TRBJ1-6,.,few,TRBV7-2,CASSRSGAQLTLHF,TGTGCCAGCAGCCGCAGCGGGGCCCAGTTAACCCTCCACTTT
TRBJ1-4,.,few,TRBV2,CASSRPRTNEKLFF,TGTGCCAGCAGCCGACCTCGAACTAATGAAAAACTGTTTTTT
TRBJ2-2,TRBD2,few,TRBV20-1,CSAPDREGHTGELFF,TGCAGTGCCCCCGATCGGGAGGGGCACACCGGGGAGCTGTTTTTT
TRBJ2-7,TRBD1,few,TRBV3-1,CASSLASWDRSYEQYF,TGTGCCAGCAGCCTTGCGAGTTGGGACAGGTCCTACGAGCAGTACTTC
TRBJ2-1,TRBD2,.,TRBV20-1,CSTAVWTSDVNEQFF,TGCAGTACTGCCGTTTGGACTAGCGATGTGAATGAGCAGTTCTTC
TRBJ2-2,.,.,TRBV5-1,CASRPPGNTGELFF,TGCGCCAGCAGGCCCCCGGGGAACACCGGGGAGCTGTTTTTT
TRBJ2-1,.,few,TRBV7-7,CASSLGYSSPNEQFF,TGTGCCAGCAGCTTAGGGTACAGTTCGCCCAATGAGCAGTTCTTC
TRBJ2-5,TRBD2,.,TRBV7-2,CASRTAGGPKETQYF,TGTGCCAGCAGAACAGCGGGGGGACCTAAGGAGACCCAGTACTTC
TRBJ2-3,.,.,TRBV7-2,CASSLAFRLADTQYF,TGTGCCAGCAGCTTAGCCTTTCGACTCGCAGATACGCAGTATTTT
TRBJ2-1,.,few,TRBV6-2/TRBV6-3,CASSYLDTTYNEQFF,TGTGCCAGCAGTTACTTAGATACTACCTACAATGAGCAGTTCTTC
TRBJ2-1,TRBD2,.,TRBV14,CASSHTSGRRYNEQFF,TGTGCCAGCAGCCACACTAGCGGGAGGAGGTACAATGAGCAGTTCTTC
TRBJ2-2,.,few,TRBV5-1,CASSYDDTGELFF,TGCGCCAGCAGTTACGATGACACCGGGGAGCTGTTTTTT
TRBJ2-3,.,few,TRBV7-2,CASTLRATDTQYF,TGTGCCAGCACCCTAAGGGCCACAGATACGCAGTATTTT
TRBJ2-2,TRBD2,.,TRBV6-4,CASSEGAGGIANTGELFF,TGTGCCAGCAGTGAGGGTGCGGGAGGCATCGCGAACACCGGGGAGCTGTTTTTT
TRBJ1-2,TRBD1,.,TRBV20-1,CSATAGTGGEGYTF,TGCAGTGCCACAGCCGGGACAGGGGGCGAGGGCTACACCTTC
TRBJ2-5,.,few,TRBV2,CASSESSIKTQYF,TGTGCCAGCAGTGAATCGAGCATAAAGACCCAGTACTTC
TRBJ2-7,TRBD2,.,TRBV29-1,CSVVGREGRDEQYF,TGCAGCGTTGTGGGTCGGGAGGGCCGTGACGAGCAGTACTTC
TRBJ1-2,TRBD1,.,TRBV24-1,CATSDFQGDGYTF,TGTGCCACCAGTGATTTCCAGGGGGATGGCTACACCTTC
TRBJ2-3,.,once,TRBV11-2,CASSRTGHDTDTQYF,TGTGCCAGCAGCCGAACAGGGCATGACACAGATACGCAGTATTTT
TRBJ1-2,.,.,TRBV27,CASSFRGEGYTF,TGTGCCAGCAGTTTCAGGGGCGAGGGCTACACCTTC
TRBJ2-1,.,few,TRBV12-3/TRBV12-4,CASSPSGVGSYNEQFF,TGTGCCAGCAGTCCGTCTGGGGTGGGCTCCTACAATGAGCAGTTCTTC
TRBJ1-1,.,few,TRBV29-1,CSVIGGVTEAFF,TGCAGCGTGATCGGAGGGGTCACTGAAGCTTTCTTT
TRBJ1-2,.,.,TRBV6-2/TRBV6-3,CASSQKIYGYTF,TGTGCCAGCAGTCAGAAGATCTATGGCTACACCTTC
TRBJ2-3,.,once,TRBV20-1,CSASESVRRGSDTQYF,TGCAGTGCGTCAGAATCTGTCAGGAGAGGGTCAGATACGCAGTATTTT
TRBJ2-7,TRBD2,many,TRBV6-2/TRBV6-3,CASNLVSGRPSYEQYF,TGTGCCAGCAACCTCGTTAGCGGGAGGCCTTCCTACGAGCAGTACTTC
TRBJ2-7,TRBD2,many,TRBV20-1,CSASGTSGGSSYEQYF,TGCAGTGCTAGTGGGACTAGCGGGGGGAGCTCCTACGAGCAGTACTTC
TRBJ2-5,.,.,TRBV19,CARSLETQYF,TGTGCCCGCTCCCTTGAGACCCAGTACTTC
TRBJ2-3,.,few,TRBV27,CASRTDTDTQYF,TGTGCCAGCCGGACAGATACAGATACGCAGTATTTT
TRBJ2-3,.,once,TRBV6-1,CASSPAWGSGSTDTQYF,TGTGCCAGCAGTCCCGCCTGGGGGAGCGGGAGCACAGATACGCAGTATTTT
TRBJ1-1,.,.,TRBV6-6,CATTWGQNTEAFF,TGTGCCACCACCTGGGGACAGAACACTGAAGCTTTCTTT
TRBJ2-5,TRBD2,.,TRBV7-2,CASSSALADEQYF,TGTGCCAGCAGCTCAGCGCTAGCGGATGAGCAGTACTTC
TRBJ2-1,.,many,TRBV20-1,CSATEYNEQFF,TGCAGTGCTACGGAGTACAATGAGCAGTTCTTC
TRBJ2-1,.,.,TRBV6-2/TRBV6-3,CASSLRRVKILNEQFF,TGTGCCAGCAGTTTGAGGAGGGTAAAAATCCTCAATGAGCAGTTCTTC
TRBJ1-2,.,.,TRBV18,CASSPAGSANYGYTF,TGTGCCAGCTCACCGGCCGGGTCAGCTAACTATGGCTACACCTTC
TRBJ1-4,.,.,TRBV4-1,CASSPGDGVTDEKLFF,TGCGCCAGCAGCCCAGGGGACGGGGTGACAGATGAAAAACTGTTTTTT
TRBJ1-5,TRBD1,.,TRBV3-1,CASSHSAGGSQPQHF,TGTGCCAGCAGCCATTCCGCAGGGGGATCTCAGCCCCAGCATTTT
TRBJ1-1,.,.,TRBV10-3,CAISDQQGRYTEAFF,TGTGCCATCAGTGACCAGCAGGGGCGTTACACTGAAGCTTTCTTT
TRBJ1-2,.,few,TRBV28,CASSSYSGWYGYTF,TGTGCCAGCAGTTCGTACTCAGGGTGGTATGGCTACACCTTC
TRBJ2-1,.,.,TRBV20-1,CSARDYGRASSYNEQFF,TGCAGTGCTAGAGATTATGGACGGGCCAGCTCCTACAATGAGCAGTTCTTC
TRBJ2-5,.,.,TRBV7-2,CASSLQRTQETQHF,TGTGCCAGCAGCTTACAACGGACCCAAGAGACCCAGCACTTC
TRBJ2-6,.,.,TRBV12-3/TRBV12-4,CATLLAGANVLTF,TGTGCCACTCTCCTTGCTGGGGCCAACGTCCTGACTTTC
TRBJ2-1,.,few,TRBV3-1,CASSKGQSGHNEQFF,TGTGCCAGCAGCAAAGGACAGTCGGGACATAATGAGCAGTTCTTC
TRBJ2-7,.,many,TRBV7-2,CASSLEGPYEQYF,TGTGCCAGCAGCTTAGAGGGCCCCTACGAGCAGTACTTC